This T cell receptor beta chain was observed in a study of cytomegalovirus exposure and HLA in healthy donors. Use of 60 Vbeta and 13 Jbeta primers characterized the PCR. Using immunoSEQ multiplex PCR, the repertoire was profiled, and TCRdb retains in-frame clones only, with some absent. Seen in this sample are about 210,000 clones; the ten most common clones hold roughly 0.98%. Points from the study as a whole: It was assumed in the presence/absence analyses that sequencing depth was roughly uniform across donors. A later examination showed that TCR association rates differed by HLA locus, with DRB1 most and HLA-C fewest.

With 7 bases clipped from V and 4 bases from J, the junction kept 6 bases outside the gene matches. Germline V gives CDR1 ENHRY, CDR2 SYGVKD. This CDR3 has 16 residues. As to this clone: Its antigen remains unidentified.

The sequencing sample was made of PBMCs. The chain employs TRBV10-3 and TRBJ2-2, with 13 bases fitting TRBD2. The source of this sequence is a woman aged 30 to 39 in good health and CMV-seropositive. As DNA, the CDR3 is TGTGCCATCACAAGGACTAGCGGGAGACGCACCGGGGAGCTGTTTTTT. The encoded protein is CAITRTSGRRTGELFF.